These T cell receptor beta chains were read from a single sample in a study of T cells in Graves' hyperthyroidism and ophthalmopathy. TCRdb called the multiplex PCR reads again in MiXCR, with one record for every CDR3 protein. The repertoire holds about 290,000 distinct CDR3 sequences, with approximately 13% as singletons. The sample was blood. These receptors all come from a woman in her thirties or forties with Graves' hyperthyroidism. Each CDR3 is given with its conserved first and last residue. The order of the fields is clone size, D gene, V gene, J gene, CDR3 protein, CDR3 DNA. A D gene is named only where the DNA matches it firmly. Some rows have no size entry. The others give once, few or many, or a class for an expanded clone.

many	-	TRBV6-1	TRBJ2-1	CASSTGKLGGRDRISSYNEQFF	TGTGCCAGCAGTACAGGGAAGTTGGGCGGGAGAGACCGTATTAGCTCCTACAATGAGCAGTTCTTC
many	-	TRBV6-1	TRBJ2-7	CATRMSYEQYF	TGTGCCACCCGAATGTCCTACGAGCAGTACTTC
-	-	TRBV6-1	TRBJ1-1	CASIPRPWGAFF	TGTGCCAGCATCCCCCGGCCCTGGGGGGCTTTCTTT
many	TRBD1	TRBV2	TRBJ1-1	CASSKQGHTEAFF	TGTGCCAGCAGCAAACAGGGGCACACTGAAGCTTTCTTT
many	-	TRBV11-3	TRBJ2-1	CASSLEVGSTAYNEQFF	TGTGCCAGCAGCTTAGAGGTCGGGAGTACTGCCTACAATGAGCAGTTCTTC
many	-	TRBV20-1	TRBJ2-7	CSAPDGYEQYF	TGCAGTGCTCCCGACGGCTACGAGCAGTACTTC
many	TRBD2	TRBV5-1	TRBJ2-7	CASSLANRGRDEQYF	TGCGCCAGCAGCTTGGCCAATCGGGGGAGGGACGAGCAGTACTTC
many	-	TRBV24-1	TRBJ2-1	CATSDQGIYNEQFF	TGTGCCACCAGTGACCAGGGAATCTACAATGAGCAGTTCTTC
many	TRBD1	TRBV6-5	TRBJ2-7	CASSYSGTVAYEQYF	TGTGCCAGCAGTTACTCCGGGACAGTTGCCTACGAGCAGTACTTC
-	TRBD1	TRBV12-3/TRBV12-4	TRBJ1-1	CASSFEGAVNTEAFF	TGTGCCAGCAGTTTCGAGGGGGCCGTGAACACTGAAGCTTTCTTT
many	TRBD2	TRBV28	TRBJ2-1	CASSSGLAGGFGAYNEQFF	TGTGCCAGCAGTTCCGGACTAGCGGGAGGGTTTGGCGCCTACAATGAGCAGTTCTTC
-	TRBD2	TRBV6-1	TRBJ2-1	CASRSIGTSGKWFF	TGTGCCAGCAGGTCTATCGGGACTAGCGGGAAATGGTTCTTC
many	-	TRBV6-1	TRBJ2-3	CASSAQLAPTDTQYF	TGTGCCAGCAGTGCCCAGCTAGCGCCCACAGATACGCAGTATTTT
-	-	TRBV28	TRBJ2-7	CASSLGGSRNEQYF	TGTGCCAGCAGTTTGGGTGGGAGTCGGAACGAGCAGTACTTC
few	TRBD2	TRBV9	TRBJ2-5	CASSGGGLAGNRRGETQYF	TGTGCCAGCAGCGGTGGGGGACTAGCGGGAAACCGCAGGGGAGAGACCCAGTACTTC
many	-	TRBV7-9	TRBJ2-7	CASSLVGRNEQYF	TGTGCCAGCAGCTTAGTCGGTAGGAACGAGCAGTACTTC
many	-	TRBV29-1	TRBJ1-1	CSAQPPGAYTEAFF	TGCAGCGCCCAGCCCCCAGGGGCGTACACTGAAGCTTTCTTT
many	TRBD1	TRBV20-1	TRBJ1-5	CSARFLTGPRDRGQQPQHF	TGCAGTGCTAGATTTTTAACGGGTCCCCGGGACAGGGGCCAGCAGCCCCAGCATTTT
many	-	TRBV10-3	TRBJ2-5	CAISALIQETQYF	TGTGCCATCAGTGCACTGATACAAGAGACCCAGTACTTC
many	-	TRBV12-3/TRBV12-4	TRBJ1-1	CASSSLGTEAFF	TGTGCCAGCAGCTCCCTGGGCACTGAAGCTTTCTTT
many	TRBD1	TRBV28	TRBJ2-7	CASSSGTAITYEQYF	TGTGCCAGCAGTTCCGGGACAGCTATTACCTACGAGCAGTACTTC
many	-	TRBV11-1	TRBJ2-1	CASTLGGASYNEQFF	TGTGCCAGCACTCTGGGGGGGGCCTCCTACAATGAGCAGTTCTTC
many	TRBD2	TRBV2	TRBJ2-7	CASRSRGGLAGLQYF	TGTGCCAGCAGGAGCAGGGGGGGACTAGCGGGCCTGCAGTACTTC
many	TRBD1	TRBV10-3	TRBJ2-7	CAISGTGRSSYEQYF	TGTGCCATCAGCGGGACAGGTAGGAGCTCCTACGAGCAGTACTTC
few	-	TRBV25-1	TRBJ2-7	CASSGVGLAYEQYF	TGTGCCAGCAGTGGAGTAGGGTTGGCCTACGAGCAGTACTTC
many	TRBD2	TRBV6-5	TRBJ2-5	CASSYTSGRSETQYF	TGTGCCAGCAGTTACACTAGCGGGAGGTCGGAGACCCAGTACTTC
many	TRBD1	TRBV20-1	TRBJ1-1	CSARDRGQGVGTEAFF	TGCAGTGCTAGAGATCGGGGTCAGGGGGTAGGTACTGAAGCTTTCTTT
many	-	TRBV12-3/TRBV12-4	TRBJ1-1	CASSLAGFGTEAFF	TGTGCCAGCAGTTTAGCAGGGTTCGGCACTGAAGCTTTCTTT
many	TRBD2	TRBV27	TRBJ2-5	CASSWAGGSAETQYF	TGTGCCAGCAGTTGGGCGGGAGGATCCGCTGAGACCCAGTACTTC
few	TRBD2	TRBV9	TRBJ2-5	CASSSQAGGPIETQYF	TGTGCCAGCAGCTCACAAGCGGGAGGGCCTATAGAGACCCAGTACTTC
many	TRBD1	TRBV28	TRBJ2-1	CASSTGVNRLKVLYEQFF	TGTGCCAGCAGCACAGGGGTTAACAGACTAAAAGTCCTCTATGAGCAGTTCTTC
many	TRBD2	TRBV6-1	TRBJ2-3	CASSESGRASDTQYF	TGTGCCAGCAGTGAGAGCGGGAGGGCCTCAGATACGCAGTATTTT
many	-	TRBV3-1	TRBJ2-5	CASSLKYVGLETQYF	TGTGCCAGCAGCTTAAAGTACGTGGGGCTGGAGACCCAGTACTTC
-	-	TRBV13	TRBJ1-1	CASVDAGVATEAFF	TGTGCCAGCGTGGACGCAGGGGTTGCTACTGAAGCTTTCTTT
many	-	TRBV20-1	TRBJ1-4	CSARVAGNEKLFF	TGCAGTGCTAGAGTTGCTGGCAATGAAAAACTGTTTTTT
-	-	TRBV29-1	TRBJ2-7	CSVEPIAGTLYEQYF	TGCAGCGTTGAACCGATTGCCGGGACTCTATACGAGCAGTACTTC
-	TRBD2	TRBV27	TRBJ2-5	CASSQAGGSRETQYF	TGTGCCAGCAGCCAAGCCGGCGGGAGCCGCGAGACCCAGTACTTC
-	TRBD2	TRBV19	TRBJ2-1	CASSIGTSGRGSREQFF	TGTGCCAGTAGTATTGGGACTAGCGGGAGGGGTTCTCGTGAGCAGTTCTTC
many	-	TRBV12-3/TRBV12-4	TRBJ1-1	CASSFRGGNTEAFF	TGTGCCAGCAGTTTTCGAGGTGGGAACACTGAAGCTTTCTTT
many	-	TRBV19	TRBJ1-2	CASSRGSLYGYTF	TGTGCCAGTAGTAGGGGATCCCTCTATGGCTACACCTTC
many	TRBD2	TRBV28	TRBJ2-1	CASSRTSGLYNEQFF	TGTGCCAGCAGCCGGACTAGCGGACTCTACAATGAGCAGTTCTTC
many	TRBD1	TRBV2	TRBJ2-3	CASEGGTSRRPGQGRKDTQYF	TGTGCCAGCGAAGGGGGCACCAGCCGGAGACCGGGACAGGGGCGTAAAGATACGCAGTATTTT
many	-	TRBV28	TRBJ2-7	CASSSPRYPHEQYF	TGTGCCAGCAGTTCACCACGATATCCCCACGAGCAGTACTTC
-	-	TRBV5-1	TRBJ2-6	CASSRAGVYGANVLTF	TGCGCCAGCAGTAGGGCAGGGGTCTACGGGGCCAACGTCCTGACTTTC
-	TRBD1	TRBV19	TRBJ1-6	CASTMGTDVGSPLHF	TGTGCCAGTACCATGGGGACAGACGTCGGCTCACCCCTCCACTTT
many	TRBD1	TRBV28	TRBJ1-1	CASSALTGSDTEAFF	TGTGCCAGCAGTGCCCTGACAGGGTCCGACACTGAAGCTTTCTTT